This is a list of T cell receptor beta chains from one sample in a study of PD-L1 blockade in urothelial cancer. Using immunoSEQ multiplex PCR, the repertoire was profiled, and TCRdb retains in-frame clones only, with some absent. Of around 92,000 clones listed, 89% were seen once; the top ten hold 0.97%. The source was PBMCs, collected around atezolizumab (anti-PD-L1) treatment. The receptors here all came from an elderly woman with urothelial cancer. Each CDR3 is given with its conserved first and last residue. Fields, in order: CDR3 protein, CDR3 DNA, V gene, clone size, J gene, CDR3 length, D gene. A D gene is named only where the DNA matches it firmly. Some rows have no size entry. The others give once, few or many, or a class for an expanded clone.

CDR3: CASSPRARETQYF
DNA: TGTGCCAGCTCACCGAGGGCTCGGGAGACCCAGTACTTC
V: TRBV18
size: -
J: TRBJ2-5
length: 13
D: -

CDR3: CARSNRGHSLSNQPQHF
DNA: TGTGCCAGATCTAACAGGGGGCATTCTCTTAGCAATCAGCCCCAGCATTTT
V: TRBV7-9
size: -
J: TRBJ1-5
length: 17
D: TRBD1

CDR3: CASSFDRGKLFF
DNA: TGTGCCAGCAGCTTCGACAGAGGAAAACTGTTTTTT
V: TRBV7-9
size: once
J: TRBJ1-4
length: 12
D: -

CDR3: CASSRGNTEAFF
DNA: TGTGCCAGCAGCCGAGGCAACACTGAAGCTTTCTTT
V: TRBV9
size: few
J: TRBJ1-1
length: 12
D: -

CDR3: CASTVGQGANTDTQYF
DNA: TGTGCCAGCACCGTAGGTCAGGGGGCAAACACAGATACGCAGTATTTT
V: TRBV9
size: -
J: TRBJ2-3
length: 16
D: TRBD1

CDR3: CASSFSRAEDEQYF
DNA: TGTGCCAGCAGTTTTAGCAGGGCCGAGGACGAGCAGTACTTC
V: TRBV27
size: -
J: TRBJ2-7
length: 14
D: -

CDR3: CASSVGGEWSYEQYF
DNA: TGTGCCAGCAGCGTAGGTGGAGAGTGGTCCTACGAGCAGTACTTC
V: TRBV9
size: -
J: TRBJ2-7
length: 15
D: -

CDR3: CASSLEMNTEAFF
DNA: TGCGCCAGCAGTCTGGAGATGAACACTGAAGCTTTCTTT
V: TRBV10-1
size: -
J: TRBJ1-1
length: 13
D: -

CDR3: CASKQGTYNEQFF
DNA: TGTGCCAGCAAACAGGGGACCTACAATGAGCAGTTCTTC
V: TRBV7-3
size: -
J: TRBJ2-1
length: 13
D: TRBD1

CDR3: CASSETSSRVNEQFF
DNA: TGTGCCAGCAGTGAGACTAGCTCGAGGGTTAATGAGCAGTTCTTC
V: TRBV25-1
size: -
J: TRBJ2-1
length: 15
D: TRBD2

CDR3: CASSQGGAGQAFF
DNA: TGTGCCAGCAGCCAAGGGGGGGCAGGGCAAGCTTTCTTT
V: TRBV28
size: -
J: TRBJ1-1
length: 13
D: -

CDR3: CASSLDADTDTQYF
DNA: TGTGCCAGCAGTTTAGACGCGGACACAGATACGCAGTATTTT
V: TRBV28
size: medium-sized
J: TRBJ2-3
length: 14
D: -

CDR3: CASRKPRDRGPMNTEAFF
DNA: TGTGCCAGTAGGAAACCCCGGGACAGGGGGCCCATGAACACTGAAGCTTTCTTT
V: TRBV19
size: -
J: TRBJ1-1
length: 18
D: TRBD1

CDR3: CASSPDRVGEKLFF
DNA: TGCGCCAGCAGTCCCGACAGGGTCGGTGAAAAACTGTTTTTT
V: TRBV10-2
size: -
J: TRBJ1-4
length: 14
D: TRBD1

CDR3: CASSLDGTGYTGELFF
DNA: TGCGCCAGCAGCTTGGACGGGACAGGGTACACCGGGGAGCTGTTTTTT
V: TRBV5-1
size: -
J: TRBJ2-2
length: 16
D: TRBD1

CDR3: CASSRSGANNEQFF
DNA: TGTGCCAGCAGCCGTAGTGGGGCTAACAATGAGCAGTTCTTC
V: TRBV9
size: -
J: TRBJ2-1
length: 14
D: -

CDR3: CASSPTGTGTGATGELFF
DNA: TGTGCCAGCTCACCGACGGGCACCGGGACAGGGGCCACCGGGGAGCTGTTTTTT
V: TRBV18
size: -
J: TRBJ2-2
length: 18
D: TRBD1

CDR3: CAWSRGQGNEKLFF
DNA: TGTGCCTGGAGTAGGGGACAGGGCAATGAAAAACTGTTTTTT
V: TRBV30
size: -
J: TRBJ1-4
length: 14
D: TRBD1

CDR3: CASSLVLDQPQHF
DNA: TGTGCCAGCAGCTTAGTCCTCGATCAGCCCCAGCATTTT
V: TRBV7-2
size: -
J: TRBJ1-5
length: 13
D: -

CDR3: CATHRGQETQYF
DNA: TGTGCCACACACAGGGGGCAAGAGACCCAGTACTTC
V: TRBV2
size: -
J: TRBJ2-5
length: 12
D: TRBD1

CDR3: CASSSSGGSTGELFF
DNA: TGTGCCAGCAGCAGTTCGGGGGGGAGCACCGGGGAGCTGTTTTTT
V: TRBV6-1
size: -
J: TRBJ2-2
length: 15
D: TRBD2

CDR3: CASSPWAGANTEAFF
DNA: TGTGCCAGCAGCCCTTGGGCGGGGGCGAACACTGAAGCTTTCTTT
V: TRBV5-4
size: -
J: TRBJ1-1
length: 15
D: -

CDR3: CASSQAGDLNEQFF
DNA: TGCGCCAGCAGCCAAGCGGGGGATCTTAATGAGCAGTTCTTC
V: TRBV4-1
size: -
J: TRBJ2-1
length: 14
D: -

CDR3: CASRAGQGGEQYF
DNA: TGCGCCAGCAGGGCGGGACAGGGCGGCGAGCAGTACTTC
V: TRBV10-1
size: -
J: TRBJ2-7
length: 13
D: TRBD1

CDR3: CASSPMANTEAFF
DNA: TGTGCCAGCAGCCCCATGGCTAACACTGAAGCTTTCTTT
V: TRBV7-2
size: -
J: TRBJ1-1
length: 13
D: -

CDR3: CASSEPAGESYGYTF
DNA: TGTGCCAGCAGTGAACCGGCAGGGGAAAGCTATGGCTACACCTTC
V: TRBV6-1
size: -
J: TRBJ1-2
length: 15
D: -

CDR3: CASSSGTGGAGELFF
DNA: TGTGCCAGCAGTTCAGGGACAGGGGGAGCCGGGGAGCTGTTTTTT
V: TRBV28
size: once
J: TRBJ2-2
length: 15
D: TRBD1

CDR3: CAISESRSQVSGNTIYF
DNA: TGTGCCATCAGTGAGTCGAGATCACAGGTCTCTGGAAACACCATATATTTT
V: TRBV10-3
size: -
J: TRBJ1-3
length: 17
D: -

CDR3: CASSSPGGPISGELFF
DNA: TGCGCCAGCAGCTCCCCAGGGGGCCCAATCTCCGGGGAGCTGTTTTTT
V: TRBV5-1
size: -
J: TRBJ2-2
length: 16
D: TRBD1

CDR3: CASQGKMNTEAFF
DNA: TGTGCCAGCCAGGGAAAAATGAACACTGAAGCTTTCTTT
V: TRBV2
size: -
J: TRBJ1-1
length: 13
D: -

CDR3: CASNDGRARNEQFF
DNA: TGTGCCAGCAACGACGGGAGGGCCAGAAATGAGCAGTTCTTC
V: TRBV2
size: once
J: TRBJ2-1
length: 14
D: TRBD2

CDR3: CASSLANVGTDTQYF
DNA: TGCGCCAGCAGTTTAGCGAACGTGGGCACAGATACGCAGTATTTT
V: TRBV5-1
size: -
J: TRBJ2-3
length: 15
D: -

CDR3: CASSREGDYGYTF
DNA: TGCGCCAGCAGCCGGGAGGGAGACTATGGCTACACCTTC
V: TRBV5-1
size: -
J: TRBJ1-2
length: 13
D: -

CDR3: CASSPRTSGRAGYEQYF
DNA: TGTGCCAGTAGTCCTCGGACTAGCGGGAGGGCAGGTTACGAGCAGTACTTC
V: TRBV19
size: few
J: TRBJ2-7
length: 17
D: TRBD2

CDR3: CASSPRGAEAFF
DNA: TGCGCCAGCAGCCCCCGGGGGGCTGAAGCTTTCTTT
V: TRBV4-1
size: -
J: TRBJ1-1
length: 12
D: -